This is a list of T cell receptor beta chains from one sample in a study of T-cell memory formation after mild COVID-19. One entry per CDR3 protein, called by TCRdb with MiXCR from the 5' RACE reads. This repertoire shows some 150,000 distinct CDR3 sequences, 14% found once; its top ten account for under 30%. The source material was PBMCs or a T cell subset sorted from them (not recorded which). These TCRs come from an adult woman who had mild COVID-19 (a few samples of this study predate the infection). Cell type and time point are not known. The conserved cysteine and the conserved F or W are not part of the CDR3 here.

CDR3aa,j_gene,v_gene
SARDTASGRIRDTQY,TRBJ2-3,TRBV20-1
ASSEEVDPGAEAF,TRBJ1-1,TRBV4-2
ASRPSTGLETQY,TRBJ2-5,TRBV12-3/TRBV12-4
ASSAPGTGSYEQY,TRBJ2-7,TRBV5-1
ASSTRGLAAGYTQY,TRBJ2-3,TRBV5-4
ASSYGTGDSDTQY,TRBJ2-3,TRBV6-5
ASSYSTGASGKISPFYEQY,TRBJ2-7,TRBV6-2/TRBV6-3
ASSRGTDYT,TRBJ1-2,TRBV21-1
SANTRVMSTEAF,TRBJ1-1,TRBV20-1
ASSQDDGGGSGVGYT,TRBJ1-2,TRBV4-3
ASSFRPPRGGMNTEAF,TRBJ1-1,TRBV7-6
ASSQVTGELF,TRBJ2-2,TRBV4-2
ASSLSWNTEAF,TRBJ1-1,TRBV27
ASSATSGGAGEQY,TRBJ2-7,TRBV9
ASSHARGSTDTQY,TRBJ2-3,TRBV11-2
AWSITGNEQY,TRBJ2-7,TRBV30
ASSRDRSSGNTIY,TRBJ1-3,TRBV27
AWSWRGGTPEAF,TRBJ1-1,TRBV30
ASSPSRDRAGYEQY,TRBJ2-7,TRBV12-3/TRBV12-4
ASSQGLGNIQY,TRBJ2-4,TRBV4-1
ASSPSRRTYNEQF,TRBJ2-1,TRBV4-3
ASSQVSRLAGAGELF,TRBJ2-2,TRBV4-2
ASSLRQGIYEQY,TRBJ2-7,TRBV7-9
ATSSVGGGSDTQY,TRBJ2-3,TRBV15
ASSLTGGSLIPSYEQY,TRBJ2-7,TRBV27
ASSLGAGGDNEQF,TRBJ2-1,TRBV13
ASSSTGGYGYT,TRBJ1-2,TRBV12-3/TRBV12-4
SVAGDNSYEQY,TRBJ2-7,TRBV29-1
ASSLPGGGPSYEQY,TRBJ2-7,TRBV4-1
ASSPPMGLAGSDWKETQY,TRBJ2-5,TRBV28
ASSLVQGEAF,TRBJ1-1,TRBV5-1
ASSLGGLRPNEQF,TRBJ2-1,TRBV7-8
ASSSTSTLYNEQF,TRBJ2-1,TRBV12-3/TRBV12-4
ASPREQGVKRIHSNQPQH,TRBJ1-5,TRBV4-1
AWSHDSGANVLT,TRBJ2-6,TRBV30
ASSQLPRDTTYEQY,TRBJ2-7,TRBV4-1
ASSQDSRSGEQY,TRBJ2-7,TRBV4-1
ASRPQGLAHASTGELF,TRBJ2-2,TRBV7-2
ASSQTGTGNTEAF,TRBJ1-1,TRBV4-1
ASSQAGGPWEAF,TRBJ1-1,TRBV14
ASSQEVLLRSNTGELF,TRBJ2-2,TRBV4-1
ASSFLAGETYNEQF,TRBJ2-1,TRBV7-8
ASSYSDIGNEQF,TRBJ2-1,TRBV6-5
ASSETGRSYPDTEAF,TRBJ1-1,TRBV2
ASRIGTEAF,TRBJ1-1,TRBV4-2
ASSFHARNEQF,TRBJ2-1,TRBV28
ASSLARADADTQY,TRBJ2-3,TRBV7-9
ASSRFLRVADNTGELF,TRBJ2-2,TRBV7-6
ASSEAVSTYEQY,TRBJ2-7,TRBV2
ASSSGQYTEAF,TRBJ1-1,TRBV5-1
ASSQSGKHYEQY,TRBJ2-7,TRBV4-3
ASSFQGPNEQF,TRBJ2-1,TRBV12-3/TRBV12-4
SVERGQPEAF,TRBJ1-1,TRBV29-1
ATSDTGTTNYGYT,TRBJ1-2,TRBV24-1
ASSTDRGTEAF,TRBJ1-1,TRBV5-1
ASSLGDNSYEQY,TRBJ2-7,TRBV7-9
SVGGDGNTIY,TRBJ1-3,TRBV29-1